The rows below give T cell receptor beta chains drawn from one sample of a study of T cell repertoires in cytomegalovirus infection. TCRdb ran MiXCR on the reads and lists one entry per CDR3 protein. The sample holds more than 250,000 distinct CDR3 sequences, roughly 13% seen once. Material for sequencing was PBMCs. Receptor source: a human donor in good health (CMV status not recorded). Some clones in this sample may be carry-over from other donors' samples. CDR3s leave out the opening cysteine and the closing phenylalanine or tryptophan.

v_gene: TRBV5-1
j_gene: TRBJ1-5
CDR3aa: ASSLRPGTEYSNQPQH

v_gene: TRBV20-1
j_gene: TRBJ2-1
CDR3aa: SAPRSDYNEQF

v_gene: TRBV7-2
j_gene: TRBJ2-3
CDR3aa: ASRREIADTQY

v_gene: TRBV7-2
j_gene: TRBJ2-1
CDR3aa: ASSLWSSGRPNEQF

v_gene: TRBV12-3/TRBV12-4
j_gene: TRBJ1-2
CDR3aa: ASRRIPGDYGYT

v_gene: TRBV20-1
j_gene: TRBJ1-1
CDR3aa: SAPRGQLLNTEAF

v_gene: TRBV14
j_gene: TRBJ1-1
CDR3aa: ASSPRIQGNTEAF

v_gene: TRBV27
j_gene: TRBJ1-5
CDR3aa: ASSPGTAYQPQH

v_gene: TRBV10-3
j_gene: TRBJ1-1
CDR3aa: AIKAGQGSGDTEAF

v_gene: TRBV19
j_gene: TRBJ1-5
CDR3aa: ASSISTGAFSNQPQH

v_gene: TRBV28
j_gene: TRBJ1-2
CDR3aa: ASSISYGYT

v_gene: TRBV7-2
j_gene: TRBJ2-5
CDR3aa: ASSLAWRQETQY

v_gene: TRBV27
j_gene: TRBJ1-4
CDR3aa: ASSSRQNLGEKLF

v_gene: TRBV7-2
j_gene: TRBJ2-1
CDR3aa: ASSLEPSNEQF

v_gene: TRBV7-9
j_gene: TRBJ2-7
CDR3aa: ASSSLPEQY

v_gene: TRBV7-8
j_gene: TRBJ2-7
CDR3aa: ASSSGVGQGLEEQY

v_gene: TRBV20-1
j_gene: TRBJ1-1
CDR3aa: SAQGGTTEAF

v_gene: TRBV12-3/TRBV12-4
j_gene: TRBJ1-1
CDR3aa: ASSIPGHKNTEAF